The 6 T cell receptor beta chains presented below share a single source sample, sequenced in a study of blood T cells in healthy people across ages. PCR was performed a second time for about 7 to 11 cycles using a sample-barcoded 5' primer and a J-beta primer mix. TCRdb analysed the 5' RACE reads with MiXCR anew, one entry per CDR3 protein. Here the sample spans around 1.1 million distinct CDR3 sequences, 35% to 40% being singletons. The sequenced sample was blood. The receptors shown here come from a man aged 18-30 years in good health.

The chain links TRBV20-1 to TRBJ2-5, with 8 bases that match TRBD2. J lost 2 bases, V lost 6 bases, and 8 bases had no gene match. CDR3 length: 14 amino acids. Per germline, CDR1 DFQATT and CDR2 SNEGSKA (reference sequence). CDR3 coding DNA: TGCAGTGCCCGGACTAGCCTAGGGCAAGAGACCCAGTACTTC. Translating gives CSARTSLGQETQYF.

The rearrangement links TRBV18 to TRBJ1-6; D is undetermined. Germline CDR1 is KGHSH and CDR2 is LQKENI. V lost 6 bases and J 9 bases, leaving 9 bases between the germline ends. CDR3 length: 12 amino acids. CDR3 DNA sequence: TGTGCCAGCTCGAGACCAACTTCACCCCTCCACTTT. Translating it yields CASSRPTSPLHF.

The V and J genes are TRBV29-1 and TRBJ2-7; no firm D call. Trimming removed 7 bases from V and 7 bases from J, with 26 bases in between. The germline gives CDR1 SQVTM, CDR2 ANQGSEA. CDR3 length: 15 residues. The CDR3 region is CSAPVWSAARNEQYF. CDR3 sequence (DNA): TGCAGCGCCCCTGTTTGGAGCGCCGCTCGCAATGAGCAGTACTTC.

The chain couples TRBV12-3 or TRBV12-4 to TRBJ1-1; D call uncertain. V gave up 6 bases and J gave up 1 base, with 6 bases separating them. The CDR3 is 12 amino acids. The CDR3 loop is CASRIKNTEAFF. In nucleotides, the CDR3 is TGTGCCAGCAGGATCAAGAACACTGAAGCTTTCTTT.

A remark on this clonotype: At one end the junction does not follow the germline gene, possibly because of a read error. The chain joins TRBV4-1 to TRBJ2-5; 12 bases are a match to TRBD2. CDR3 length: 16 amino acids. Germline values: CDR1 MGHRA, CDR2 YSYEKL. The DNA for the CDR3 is TGCGCCGGCAGAGACGGACTAGCGGGGAAACAAGAGACCCAGTACTTC. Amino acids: CAGRDGLAGKQETQYF.

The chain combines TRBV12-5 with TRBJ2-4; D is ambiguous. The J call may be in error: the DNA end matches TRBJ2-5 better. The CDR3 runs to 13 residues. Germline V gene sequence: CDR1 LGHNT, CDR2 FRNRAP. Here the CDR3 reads CASGSSALETQYF. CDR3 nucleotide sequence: TGTGCTAGTGGTTCCTCCGCGCTCGAGACCCAGTACTTC.